This T cell receptor beta chain was identified during a study of tumor-infiltrating lymphocytes in oesophageal squamous cell carcinoma listed by TCRdb under 2016. The CDR3, cysteine through phenylalanine, is 15 amino acids long. Solely the CDR3 DNA is kept, with 45 bases framed from the first base. The germline V gene (reference sequence) sets CDR1 to MNHEY and CDR2 to SMNVEV. The protocol used for the library was PCR. TCRdb lists the instrument as Illumina HiSeq 2000. TCRdb took the public reads, trimmed them with fastp at Q25, ran MiXCR for clone calling and kept in-frame beta chains. Each CDR3 protein gets just one entry, which takes the most common genes and DNA from the rows behind it. The sample profile shows about 21,000 distinct CDR3 sequences; 30% to 45% of them were found once. Just under 20% of the sample belongs to the ten largest clones. In regard to this clonotype: This clone's antigen is unknown. This sequence may be a read error, since a much larger clone differs from it by one base.

The sample was esophageal tumor tissue. Recombination connected TRBV27 to TRBJ2-1; the D region possibly corresponds to TRBD2 (7 bases align). The J call may be wrong; the DNA end is better matched by TRBJ2-7. The TCR comes from a male donor with esophageal squamous cell carcinoma. The DNA reads TGTTCCAGCAGTACTTTACAGGGAGGGTTCTACGAGCAGTACTTC. Its protein product is CSSSTLQGGFYEQYF.